This T cell receptor (beta chain) emerged from a study of PD-L1 blockade in urothelial cancer. Assay used: immunoSEQ multiplex PCR; TCRdb lists only in-frame clones, some missing. The sample has tens of thousands of clones, roughly 76% seen once. Specified time point: pretreatment peripheral blood. The ends lost 3 bases at V and 7 bases at J; junction bases unmatched: 11. CDR1 and CDR2 (germline): SGDLS, YYNGEE. This CDR3 has 15 residues. Specimen: PBMCs, collected around atezolizumab (anti-PD-L1) treatment. The V gene is TRBV9, the J gene TRBJ1-2; TRBD1 aligns across 8 bases. The receptor was isolated from a man between 70 and 80 years old with urothelial cancer. CDR3 in DNA: TGTGCCAGCAGCGCCGGGACAGGCCTCCTGGGTGGCTACACCTTC. This gives the protein CASSAGTGLLGGYTF.